Listed below are T cell receptor beta chains from one sample, sequenced in a study of blood T cell repertoires in COVID-19. Clones were read by immunoSEQ multiplex PCR, and TCRdb kept only the in-frame ones, dropping some. The data hold about 95,000 clones, with around 87% observed a single time. The sample was peripheral blood. The receptor source for this set is a human donor in a cohort sampled during active COVID-19. CDR3s include the opening cysteine and the closing phenylalanine or tryptophan. A D gene is named only where the DNA matches it firmly. Clone size is given for some rows only: seen once, a few or many times, or a class if the clone is expanded.

J gene | V gene | D gene | clone size | CDR3 protein | CDR3 DNA
TRBJ2-4 | TRBV7-2 | . | once | CASSPTVFGDIQYF | TGTGCCAGCAGCCCGACAGTCTTTGGGGACATTCAGTACTTC
TRBJ2-2 | TRBV5-1 | TRBD2 | . | CASSSTSGLNTGELFF | TGCGCCAGCAGTTCGACTAGCGGACTGAACACCGGGGAGCTGTTTTTT
TRBJ1-6 | TRBV3-1/TRBV3-2 | . | once | CASSQGFTGIRPLHF | TGTGCTAGCAGCCAAGGTTTCACAGGTATCCGCCCCCTCCACTTT
TRBJ1-2 | TRBV15 | . | . | CATSRDRQAHGYTF | TGTGCCACCAGCAGAGATCGACAGGCCCATGGCTACACCTTC
TRBJ2-7 | TRBV4-1 | TRBD1 | . | CASSPGTGNPYEQYF | TGCGCCAGCAGCCCCGGGACAGGTAACCCCTACGAGCAGTACTTC
TRBJ2-7 | TRBV20-1 | . | . | CSARDGRAGYF | TGCAGTGCTAGAGATGGCCGGGCGGGGTACTTC
TRBJ2-1 | TRBV13 | . | . | CASSLDPRRSEQFF | TGTGCCAGCAGCTTAGACCCTAGACGCAGTGAGCAGTTCTTC
TRBJ2-2 | TRBV11-2 | . | . | CASSLVWLDGELFF | TGTGCCAGCAGCTTAGTGTGGCTAGACGGGGAGCTGTTTTTT
TRBJ1-6 | TRBV5-1 | TRBD1 | . | CASTHRTGGNSPLHF | TGCGCCAGCACCCACCGGACAGGGGGAAATTCACCCCTCCACTTT
TRBJ1-1 | TRBV19 | . | once | CASSIGGGGTEAFF | TGTGCCAGTAGTATAGGTGGGGGAGGCACTGAAGCTTTCTTT
TRBJ1-4 | TRBV6-1 | . | . | CASSEDFGGTNEKLFF | TGTGCCAGCAGTGAAGACTTCGGGGGAACTAATGAAAAACTGTTTTTT
TRBJ2-7 | TRBV5-4 | TRBD2 | . | CASSPKLADSYEQYF | TGTGCCAGCAGCCCCAAACTAGCGGACTCCTACGAGCAGTACTTC
TRBJ1-2 | TRBV7-9 | TRBD1 | . | CASSSQGARGYGYTF | TGTGCCAGCAGCTCCCAGGGGGCGCGGGGCTATGGCTACACCTTC
TRBJ1-2 | TRBV2 | TRBD1 | . | CASSTQGTNYGYTF | TGTGCCAGCAGTACACAGGGGACTAACTATGGCTACACCTTC
TRBJ1-2 | TRBV7-9 | TRBD1 | . | CASSYLAGGAEGYTF | TGTGCCAGCAGCTACCTCGCAGGGGGCGCTGAAGGCTACACCTTC
TRBJ1-5 | TRBV7-8 | . | . | CASSLEGGSSNQPQHF | TGTGCCAGCAGCTTAGAAGGGGGATCGAGCAATCAGCCCCAGCATTTT
TRBJ1-6 | TRBV7-2 | . | . | CASSLVGGAESPLHF | TGTGCCAGCAGCTTAGTTGGGGGGGCTGAATCACCCCTCCACTTT
TRBJ1-4 | TRBV15 | TRBD1 | . | CATSRAGGVEKLFF | TGTGCCACCAGCAGAGCAGGGGGCGTTGAAAAACTGTTTTTT
TRBJ2-1 | TRBV18 | . | . | CASSPRSPGLGAYNEQFF | TGTGCCAGCTCACCCAGATCACCGGGACTTGGCGCCTACAATGAGCAGTTCTTC
TRBJ1-2 | TRBV18 | . | . | CASSPDPGIDSGYTF | TGTGCCAGCTCACCAGACCCCGGTATCGATAGCGGCTACACCTTC
TRBJ1-1 | TRBV7-8 | TRBD1 | . | CASSTASGGAGQAFF | TGTGCCAGCAGCACCGCTTCAGGGGGCGCAGGACAAGCTTTCTTT
TRBJ1-4 | TRBV7-8 | . | . | CASSLGGKNEKLFF | TGTGCCAGCAGCTTGGGGGGGAAGAATGAAAAACTGTTTTTT
TRBJ2-2 | TRBV7-2 | TRBD2 | . | CASRLSGGTGELFF | TGTGCCAGCAGGTTAAGCGGGGGGACCGGGGAGCTGTTTTTT
TRBJ1-5 | TRBV12-3/TRBV12-4 | . | . | CASSLNRHQPQHF | TGTGCCAGCAGTTTGAACAGACATCAGCCCCAGCATTTT